This entry is about one T cell receptor beta chain. Its antigen is still unknown. Related graft donors supplied nonmyeloablative bone marrow transplants, and mixed chimerism was transient. Thawed PBMCs were FACS-sorted into unstimulated CD4+CD25+CD127- regulatory T cells, CD4+CD25- non-regulatory cells, CD4 and CD8 cells. These data originate in a study of Tregs in tolerant kidney transplant recipients. Profiling relied on immunoSEQ multiplex PCR, and the TCRdb table lists in-frame clones only, not all of them. This sample has around 50,000 clones, with about nine tenths found just once. CDR3 length: 15 amino acids. CDR1 and CDR2 from the germline V gene are SGHAT and FQNNGV. V lost 1 base and J lost 7, with 11 bases in between. Study-level findings and limits: The small number of patients limits these findings pending further validation. Some patients' samples used different primers over time, so nucleotide sequences weren't comparable. Expanding Tregs on activated donor B cells appeared to best identify donor-specific TCRbeta clones.

The TCR sequence derives from a human patient who received a combined kidney and bone marrow transplant. Among the T cells, some may be from the graft donor. The source was CD8+ T cells from blood (PBMCs), collected 12 months after the transplant. This sequence joins TRBV11-2 and TRBJ1-6, with D maybe TRBD1 (6 bases). In nucleotides, the CDR3 is TGTGCCAGCAGCTTAGGCTTCAGGGGAAATTCACCCCTCCACTTT. Residues: CASSLGFRGNSPLHF.